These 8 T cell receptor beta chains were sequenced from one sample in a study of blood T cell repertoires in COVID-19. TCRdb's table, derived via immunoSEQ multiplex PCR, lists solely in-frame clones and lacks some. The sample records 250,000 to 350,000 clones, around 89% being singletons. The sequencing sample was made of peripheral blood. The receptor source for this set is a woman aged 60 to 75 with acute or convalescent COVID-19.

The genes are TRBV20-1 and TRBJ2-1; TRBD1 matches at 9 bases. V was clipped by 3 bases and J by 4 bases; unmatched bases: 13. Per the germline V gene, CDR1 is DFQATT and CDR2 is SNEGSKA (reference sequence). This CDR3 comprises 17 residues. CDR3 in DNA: TGCAGTGCTAGTCTATCAAACAGGGGGCGCATGTACAATGAGCAGTTCTTC. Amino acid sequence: CSASLSNRGRMYNEQFF.

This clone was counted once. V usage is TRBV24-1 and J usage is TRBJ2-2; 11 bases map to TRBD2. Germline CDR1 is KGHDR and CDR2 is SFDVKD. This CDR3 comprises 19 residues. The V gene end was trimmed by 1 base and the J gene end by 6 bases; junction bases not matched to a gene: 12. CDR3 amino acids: CATSDFRTSGQMRPGELFF. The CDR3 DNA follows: TGTGCCACCAGTGATTTTAGGACTAGCGGGCAAATGCGCCCCGGGGAGCTGTTTTTT.

The CDR3 nucleotides read TGTGCCAGCAGTGTAACACAGGGGAACACTGAAGCTTTCTTT. Amino acid sequence: CASSVTQGNTEAFF. The chain has TRBV28 and TRBJ1-1; D is possibly TRBD1 (6 bases). With 5 bases removed from V and 1 base from J, the gap between germline ends came to 11 bases. CDR1 and CDR2 from the germline V gene are MDHEN and SYDVKM. This CDR3 contains 14 residues. The full variable domain, its missing parts supplied by reference TRBV28 and TRBJ1-1, is DVKVTQSSRYLVKRTGEKVFLECVQDMDHENMFWYRQDPGLGLRLIYFSYDVKMKEKGDIPEGYSVSREKKERFSLILESASTNQTSMYLCASSVTQGNTEAFFGQGTRLTVV.

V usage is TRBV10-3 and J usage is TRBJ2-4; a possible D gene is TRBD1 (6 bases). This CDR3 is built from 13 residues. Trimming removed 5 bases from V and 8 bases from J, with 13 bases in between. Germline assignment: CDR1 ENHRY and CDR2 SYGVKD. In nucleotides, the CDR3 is TGTGCCATCAGTCCCGACAGGTTAGACATTCAGTACTTC. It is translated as CAISPDRLDIQYF.

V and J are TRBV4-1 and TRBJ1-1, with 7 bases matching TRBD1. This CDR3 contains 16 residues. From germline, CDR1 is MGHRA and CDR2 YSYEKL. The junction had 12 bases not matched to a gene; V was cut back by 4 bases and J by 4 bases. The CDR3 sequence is CASSPTHNRGGTEAFF. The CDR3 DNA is TGCGCCAGCAGCCCAACTCATAACAGGGGTGGCACTGAAGCTTTCTTT.

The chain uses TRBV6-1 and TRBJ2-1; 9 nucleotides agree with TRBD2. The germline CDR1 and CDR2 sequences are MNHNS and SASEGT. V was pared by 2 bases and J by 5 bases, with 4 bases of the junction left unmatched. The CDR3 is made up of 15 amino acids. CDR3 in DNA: TGTGCCAGCAGTGAAACGGCTAGCGGGAACAATGAGCAGTTCTTC. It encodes CASSETASGNNEQFF.

In DNA, the CDR3 is TGTGCCAGCAGTATTTATTACGGGGTGAAAAAAGGCTACACCTTC. It encodes CASSIYYGVKKGYTF. The V and J genes are TRBV28 and TRBJ1-2, with D hard to call. The germline V gene encodes CDR1 MDHEN and CDR2 SYDVKM. Trimming took 5 bases from V and 8 from J, leaving 21 bases between them. The CDR3 runs 15 residues.

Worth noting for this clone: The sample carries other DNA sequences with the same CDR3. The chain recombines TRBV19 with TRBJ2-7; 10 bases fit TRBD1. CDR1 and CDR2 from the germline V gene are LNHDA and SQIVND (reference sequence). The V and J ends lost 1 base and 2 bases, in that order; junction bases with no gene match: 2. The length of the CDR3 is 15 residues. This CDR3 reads CASSIGQGAAYEQYF. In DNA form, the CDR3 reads TGTGCCAGTAGTATAGGACAGGGGGCGGCCTACGAGCAGTACTTC. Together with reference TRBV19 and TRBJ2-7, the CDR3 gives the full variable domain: DGGITQSPKYLFRKEGQNVTLSCEQNLNHDAMYWYRQDPGQGLRLIYYSQIVNDFQKGDIAEGYSVSREKKESFPLTVTSAQKNPTAFYLCASSIGQGAAYEQYFGPGTRLTVT.